This T cell receptor beta chain was retrieved from a study of tumor and adjacent non-tumor tissue in lung cancer. TCRbeta libraries were built with three rounds of nested PCR, modified from ARM-PCR. TCRdb re-analysed the multiplex PCR reads in MiXCR, keeping a single row per CDR3 protein. The sample has tens of thousands of distinct CDR3 sequences, more than 75% seen once. This sample's RNA came from whole unsorted tissue. Distant lung tissue was collected more than 3 cm away from the tumor edge. Sequencing input: distant non-tumor lung tissue. This sequence originates from a man aged 55 to 69 with non-small cell lung cancer.

This CDR3 is CSARSEASYKQYF. The CDR3 DNA sequence: TGCAGCGCGAGGTCGGAGGCCTCCTACAAACAGTACTTC. The V gene is TRBV29-1, the J gene TRBJ2-7; maybe TRBD2 (5 bases). Trimming left V 7 bases short and J 10 bases short, with 23 bases between. There are 13 residues in the CDR3. Germline V gene sequence: CDR1 SQVTM, CDR2 ANQGSEA.